This is a list of T cell receptor beta chains from one sample in a study of pediatric ulcerative colitis. Measured with immunoSEQ multiplex PCR; TCRdb has only the in-frame clones, and not every one. In the table there are around 64,000 clones, around 85% of which are singletons. The sample comprised blood. Receptors originate from a boy aged 5-17 years with severe ulcerative colitis. Each CDR3 is given with its conserved first and last residue. A D gene is named only where the DNA matches it firmly. Only part of the rows carry a size: once, few, many, or a class if the clone is expanded.

D	V	J	size	CDR3	DNA
NA	TRBV7-2	TRBJ2-1	once	CASSLVSVNEQFF	TGTGCCAGCAGCTTGGTGTCAGTCAATGAGCAGTTCTTC
NA	TRBV6-5	TRBJ2-1	NA	CASRGEGSWEQFF	TGTGCCAGCAGGGGTGAGGGATCGTGGGAGCAGTTCTTC
NA	TRBV29-1	TRBJ2-7	NA	CSVEDDSESYEQYF	TGCAGCGTTGAAGACGACTCTGAGTCCTACGAGCAGTACTTC
NA	TRBV2	TRBJ2-1	NA	CASRGTGTPNYNEQFF	TGTGCCAGCAGGGGAACCGGGACCCCGAACTACAATGAGCAGTTCTTC
TRBD1	TRBV7-9	TRBJ2-3	NA	CASSQPDRVYTDTQYF	TGTGCCAGCAGCCAGCCAGACAGGGTATACACAGATACGCAGTATTTT
TRBD1	TRBV28	TRBJ1-5	once	CASSFLGTVQPQHF	TGTGCCAGCAGTTTTCTAGGGACAGTTCAGCCCCAGCATTTT
NA	TRBV5-1	TRBJ2-1	NA	CASSTSPIGLGDNEQFF	TGCGCCAGCAGCACCTCTCCTATAGGACTCGGAGATAATGAGCAGTTCTTC
NA	TRBV5-4	TRBJ1-2	NA	CASSLDGGAGLGYTF	TGTGCCAGCAGCTTGGACGGGGGCGCAGGGCTTGGCTACACCTTC
NA	TRBV11-3	TRBJ1-1	NA	CASSKGRNTEAFF	TGTGCCAGCAGCAAAGGACGTAACACTGAAGCTTTCTTT
NA	TRBV2	TRBJ2-1	NA	CASSEAAGSSYNEQFF	TGTGCCAGCAGTGAAGCAGCGGGTAGCTCCTACAATGAGCAGTTCTTC
NA	TRBV30	TRBJ2-3	NA	CAWSVQGSTDTQYF	TGTGCCTGGAGTGTACAGGGTAGCACAGATACGCAGTATTTT
TRBD1	TRBV7-2	TRBJ1-2	NA	CASSLDQGAIGYTF	TGTGCCAGCAGCTTAGATCAGGGGGCAATAGGCTACACCTTC
TRBD1	TRBV7-3	TRBJ1-3	few	CASSEGGPGNTIYF	TGTGCCAGCAGCGAAGGGGGCCCCGGAAACACCATATATTTT
NA	TRBV11-3	TRBJ2-1	NA	CASSLGWGDEQFF	TGTGCCAGCAGCTTAGGATGGGGTGATGAGCAGTTCTTC
TRBD1	TRBV9	TRBJ2-3	once	CASSVEGQGKTDTQYF	TGTGCCAGCAGCGTAGAGGGACAGGGGAAGACAGATACGCAGTATTTT
NA	TRBV19	TRBJ1-2	NA	CASSIVGSSYGYTF	TGTGCCAGTAGTATAGTAGGCAGTTCCTATGGCTACACCTTC
TRBD2	TRBV6-6	TRBJ2-5	NA	CAAGSGAIETQYF	TGTGCCGCCGGGAGCGGGGCGATTGAGACCCAGTACTTC
NA	TRBV27	TRBJ2-7	NA	CASSLGQGPYEQYF	TGTGCCAGCAGTTTAGGGCAGGGTCCCTACGAGCAGTACTTC
TRBD2	TRBV19	TRBJ2-1	NA	CASSRTSGNPYNEQFF	TGTGCCAGTAGTCGCACTAGCGGGAATCCCTACAATGAGCAGTTCTTC
TRBD2	TRBV19	TRBJ2-3	NA	CASSRLADTQYF	TGTGCCAGTAGCAGACTAGCGGATACGCAGTATTTT
NA	TRBV6-5	TRBJ1-2	NA	CASSPQEPYNYGYTF	TGTGCCAGCAGCCCACAGGAGCCTTACAACTATGGCTACACCTTC
TRBD1	TRBV7-6	TRBJ2-1	NA	CASSPEGAEQFF	TGTGCCAGCAGCCCAGAGGGGGCTGAGCAGTTCTTC
NA	TRBV27	TRBJ1-1	NA	CASSWGPANTEAFF	TGTGCCAGCAGTTGGGGTCCGGCGAACACTGAAGCTTTCTTT
NA	TRBV30	TRBJ1-2	NA	CAWSVFARGGLSGYTF	TGTGCCTGGAGTGTATTTGCCAGGGGCGGGCTAAGTGGCTACACCTTC
TRBD2	TRBV6-4	TRBJ2-7	NA	CASSDERGTGTSGNPYEQYF	TGTGCCAGCAGTGACGAGAGAGGGACCGGGACTAGCGGTAACCCGTACGAGCAGTACTTC
NA	TRBV7-9	TRBJ2-3	NA	CASSLSEVATDTQYF	TGTGCCAGCAGCCTCAGCGAAGTAGCCACAGATACGCAGTATTTT
NA	TRBV7-9	TRBJ2-1	NA	CASSSPGTGYNEQFF	TGTGCCAGCAGCTCCCCAGGGACGGGTTACAATGAGCAGTTCTTC
TRBD2	TRBV5-4	TRBJ2-1	NA	CASSPGRLAGGDNEQFF	TGTGCCAGCAGCCCGGGGCGACTAGCGGGAGGGGACAATGAGCAGTTCTTC
TRBD1	TRBV5-4	TRBJ2-7	NA	CASSLGAGGPYEQYF	TGTGCCAGCAGCTTGGGTGCAGGGGGCCCCTACGAGCAGTACTTC
TRBD1	TRBV9	TRBJ1-1	NA	CASSVAGQGGTEAFF	TGTGCCAGCAGCGTAGCGGGGCAGGGGGGCACTGAAGCTTTCTTT
NA	TRBV7-9	TRBJ2-3	NA	CASSLAGSPTDTQYF	TGTGCCAGCAGCTTAGCGGGTAGCCCCACAGATACGCAGTATTTT
TRBD2	TRBV5-1	TRBJ2-7	NA	CASSTSGRSYEQYF	TGCGCCAGCAGCACGAGCGGGAGATCCTACGAGCAGTACTTC
TRBD1	TRBV27	TRBJ2-7	NA	CASSNPQGTSYEQYF	TGTGCCAGCAGCAATCCACAGGGGACATCGTACGAGCAGTACTTC
NA	TRBV4-1	TRBJ2-3	NA	CASSHLGQSFVLDTQYF	TGCGCCAGCAGCCACCTAGGACAGTCTTTTGTTTTGGATACGCAGTATTTT
TRBD2	TRBV7-8	TRBJ2-7	NA	CASSSVRTSPISARQGSYEQYF	TGTGCCAGCAGCTCGGTCAGGACTAGCCCCATATCCGCTCGGCAAGGCTCCTACGAGCAGTACTTC
TRBD2	TRBV10-3	TRBJ2-7	NA	CAISEVTSVSYEQYF	TGTGCCATCAGTGAAGTGACTAGCGTTTCCTACGAGCAGTACTTC
NA	TRBV2	TRBJ2-3	NA	CASGSTDTQYF	TGTGCCAGCGGCAGCACAGATACGCAGTATTTT
NA	TRBV5-1	TRBJ2-1	NA	CASSSQKSEQFF	TGCGCCAGCAGCTCCCAAAAAAGTGAGCAGTTCTTC
TRBD2	TRBV27	TRBJ2-5	NA	CASSSFPGLGEETQYF	TGTGCCAGCAGTTCCTTCCCGGGACTAGGGGAAGAGACCCAGTACTTC
TRBD1	TRBV7-7	TRBJ2-3	NA	CASSETGRDTQYF	TGTGCTAGCAGCGAGACAGGGCGAGATACGCAGTATTTT
NA	TRBV7-9	TRBJ2-3	NA	CASSLGGTGQNTDTQYF	TGTGCCAGCAGCTTAGGTGGGACCGGTCAAAACACAGATACGCAGTATTTT
TRBD2	TRBV9	TRBJ2-7	NA	CASSVLAGSSYEQYF	TGTGCCAGCAGCGTACTAGCGGGGAGCTCCTACGAGCAGTACTTC
NA	TRBV9	TRBJ2-7	NA	CASSRDSYEQYF	TGTGCCAGCAGCAGGGACTCCTACGAGCAGTACTTC
NA	TRBV29-1	TRBJ2-5	once	CSVVVETQYF	TGCAGCGTTGTAGTGGAGACCCAGTACTTC
NA	TRBV19	TRBJ1-5	NA	CASSIGQPNQPQHF	TGTGCCAGTAGTATCGGACAGCCCAATCAGCCCCAGCATTTT
TRBD2	TRBV5-1	TRBJ2-1	NA	CASSKGLAGGDEQFF	TGCGCCAGCAGCAAAGGACTAGCGGGAGGCGATGAGCAGTTCTTC
NA	TRBV11-2	TRBJ2-7	NA	CASSTDGSYEQYF	TGTGCCAGCAGCACGGACGGCTCCTACGAGCAGTACTTC
NA	TRBV6-1	TRBJ1-1	NA	CASSEQGRGNEAFF	TGTGCCAGCAGTGAACAGGGCAGGGGAAATGAAGCTTTCTTT
TRBD1	TRBV9	TRBJ1-2	NA	CASSVGQGGGYGYTF	TGTGCCAGCAGCGTTGGACAGGGTGGGGGCTATGGCTACACCTTC
TRBD2	TRBV27	TRBJ2-1	NA	CASSSGLANSYNEQFF	TGTGCCAGCAGTTCGGGACTAGCGAACTCCTACAATGAGCAGTTCTTC
TRBD2	TRBV2	TRBJ2-7	NA	CASKTSGSSYEQYF	TGTGCCAGCAAAACTAGCGGAAGCTCCTACGAGCAGTACTTC
NA	TRBV15	TRBJ1-2	NA	CATSITGYGYTF	TGTGCCACCAGCATAACAGGGTACGGCTACACCTTC
NA	TRBV11-3	TRBJ2-5	NA	CASSPSLQETQYF	TGTGCCAGCAGCCCTTCGCTGCAAGAGACCCAGTACTTC
TRBD2	TRBV2	TRBJ2-7	once	CASGQRTSGSWNYEQYF	TGTGCCAGCGGACAACGGACTAGCGGGAGTTGGAACTACGAGCAGTACTTC